This T cell receptor beta chain is drawn from a study of PD-1 blockade in classical Hodgkin lymphoma. Study background: Every 2 weeks, patients had 3 mg/kg nivolumab intravenously.

There are 15 residues in the CDR3. Trimming removed 7 bases from V and 5 bases from J, with 21 bases in between. The V gene's germline CDR1 is SNHLY and CDR2 FYNNEI. Sample time point: cycle 4 day 1 (C4D1), after 5 to 7 weeks of nivolumab. Every single patient, without exception, relapsed after autologous stem cell transplantation, and brentuximab vedotin exposure varied. General study findings and limits: Patients with a complete response exhibited baseline diversity comparable to newly diagnosed patients. According to reports, newly diagnosed patients had lower baseline TCR diversity than healthy donors, and relapsed/refractory patients had lower baseline TCR diversity still. By cycle point C4D1, TCR diversity had risen significantly in CD4+ cells (but not CD8+ cells).

The method was immunoSEQ multiplex PCR; TCRdb's version includes in-frame clones alone and lacks a portion of them. The table lists 43,000 or so clones, roughly 78% of them singletons. Details on this clone: Its antigen is as yet unknown.

This sequence joins TRBV2 and TRBJ2-7; D not certain. The starting material was peripheral blood mononuclear cells (PBMCs), obtained before the fourth cycle of nivolumab. This TCR derives from a human donor with classical Hodgkin lymphoma. CDR3 in amino acids: CASKRGPGRSDEQYF. CDR3 coding DNA: TGTGCCAGCAAGAGAGGCCCCGGACGGAGCGACGAGCAGTACTTC.